This is a list of T cell receptor beta chains from one sample in a study of T cell responses to AZD1222 COVID-19 vaccine. Here immunoSEQ multiplex PCR was the method, and the copy in TCRdb shows in-frame clones only, minus some. The sample records around 270,000 clones, around 93% being singletons. Sequencing used peripheral blood, obtained 28 days after the second AZD1222 dose. The receptors shown here come from an adult who received the AZD1222 COVID-19 vaccine. Both conserved end residues are part of each CDR3. D genes are given only for firm matches. Clone size is given for some rows only: seen once, a few or many times, or a class if the clone is expanded.

D	J	size	V	DNA	CDR3
NA	TRBJ2-1	NA	TRBV11-2	TGTGCCAGCAGCCCGAATGGCCCCAAAGAGCAGTTCTTC	CASSPNGPKEQFF
NA	TRBJ1-6	NA	TRBV2	TGTGCCAGCAGGCCAGGGAGGAATTCACCCCTCCACTTT	CASRPGRNSPLHF
NA	TRBJ2-5	NA	TRBV6-2/TRBV6-3	TGTGCCAGCAGTTACCCGGCGGCGGGCCAAGAGACCCAGTACTTC	CASSYPAAGQETQYF
NA	TRBJ2-3	NA	TRBV4-1	TGCGCCAGCAGCCCTCTAGTTGGGGCTCGGCCTAGGGAAGATACGCAGTATTTT	CASSPLVGARPREDTQYF
NA	TRBJ1-1	NA	TRBV6-5	TGTGCCAGCAGTCCACCGGGGGGAGAAGCTTTCTTT	CASSPPGGEAFF
NA	TRBJ2-5	NA	TRBV19	TGTGCCAGTAGCCATTCTCAAGAGACCCAGTACTTC	CASSHSQETQYF
NA	TRBJ1-3	NA	TRBV27	TGTGCCAGCAGCCTTAGGGGGTGGGGCTCTGGAAACACCATATATTTT	CASSLRGWGSGNTIYF
NA	TRBJ2-7	NA	TRBV7-9	TGTGCCAGCAGCTTCCGGGCCTTAAAAGAGCAGTACTTC	CASSFRALKEQYF
TRBD1	TRBJ1-2	NA	TRBV11-2	TGTGCCAGCAGCTTAGAGAGGACAGGGTCCTACACCTTC	CASSLERTGSYTF
TRBD2	TRBJ2-1	NA	TRBV3-1/TRBV3-2	TGTGCCAGCAGCCAAGAGGGACTAGCGGGGGGTATTAGCAATGAGCAGTTCTTC	CASSQEGLAGGISNEQFF
NA	TRBJ2-7	NA	TRBV28	TGTGCCAGCAGGGGGGGCTACGAGCAGTACTTC	CASRGGYEQYF
TRBD2	TRBJ2-3	NA	TRBV5-4	TGTGCCAGCAGCTTGAGCGGGGGGGCCCCAGATACGCAGTATTTT	CASSLSGGAPDTQYF
TRBD1	TRBJ2-6	NA	TRBV19	TGTGCCAGTAGTACCGACAGGGCTGGGGCCAACGTCCTGACTTTC	CASSTDRAGANVLTF
NA	TRBJ2-7	NA	TRBV10-2	TGCGCCAGCAGTGACCCCGGTGGCATAAGCTCCTACGAGCAGTACTTC	CASSDPGGISSYEQYF
NA	TRBJ2-1	NA	TRBV5-1	TGCGCCAGCAGCTATTACAATGAGCAGTTCTTC	CASSYYNEQFF
TRBD1	TRBJ1-1	once	TRBV7-9	TGTGCCAGCAGCTTAGCCGGGACAGCTGAAGCTTTCTTT	CASSLAGTAEAFF
NA	TRBJ2-7	NA	TRBV20-1	TGCAGTGCTGACCAGGGAAACGAGCAGTACTTC	CSADQGNEQYF
TRBD1	TRBJ2-7	NA	TRBV7-6	TGTGCCAGCAGCTTATCCTTCCCGGGACAGGGGGCTGACGAGCAGTACTTC	CASSLSFPGQGADEQYF
NA	TRBJ2-7	NA	TRBV6-5	TGTGCCAGCAGTACGGGACGGCCCTCCTACGAGCAGTACTTC	CASSTGRPSYEQYF
NA	TRBJ2-7	NA	TRBV7-2	TGTGCCAGCAGCTTAGAGGTTCGGTACGAGCAGTACTTC	CASSLEVRYEQYF
NA	TRBJ2-7	once	TRBV7-9	TGTGCCAGCAGCTTAGTGTCGGGTTCGAGCGGGTTCTCCTACGAGCAGTACTTC	CASSLVSGSSGFSYEQYF
TRBD1	TRBJ1-6	NA	TRBV11-2	TGTGCCAGCGAAGACGGGACAGCCTCACCCCTCCACTTT	CASEDGTASPLHF
NA	TRBJ1-2	NA	TRBV2	TGTGCCAGCAGTAGAATTAACTATGGCTACACCTTC	CASSRINYGYTF
NA	TRBJ1-2	NA	TRBV7-9	TGTGCCAGCAGCCGGTATGACTATGGCTACACCTTC	CASSRYDYGYTF
NA	TRBJ1-1	many	TRBV7-2	TGTGCCAGCAGCTTAGCCCACAACACTGAAGCTTTCTTT	CASSLAHNTEAFF
NA	TRBJ2-7	NA	TRBV11-2	TGTGCCAGCAGCTTACAGGACGGATACGAGCAGTACTTC	CASSLQDGYEQYF
NA	TRBJ2-1	NA	TRBV20-1	TGCAGTGCTAGTTTTACAGTCTATGAGCAGTTCTTC	CSASFTVYEQFF
TRBD2	TRBJ2-7	NA	TRBV6-5	TGTGCCAGCAGCGACCCAGGGAGGGGAGGCGAGCAGTACTTC	CASSDPGRGGEQYF
TRBD1	TRBJ2-7	NA	TRBV5-1	TGCGCCAGCAGCAAAAAGGGACAGGAAACCTACGAGCAGTACTTC	CASSKKGQETYEQYF
TRBD2	TRBJ2-3	NA	TRBV4-3	TGCGCCAGCAGCCAAGATTCGGTAGCGGGAGGACATACGCAGTATTTT	CASSQDSVAGGHTQYF
NA	TRBJ1-5	NA	TRBV30	TGTGCCTGGAGTGTGCAAGGGCCTAATCAGCCCCAGCATTTT	CAWSVQGPNQPQHF
TRBD1	TRBJ1-1	NA	TRBV19	TGTGCCAGCCAACAGGGGTTGAACACTGAAGCTTTCTTT	CASQQGLNTEAFF
TRBD2	TRBJ2-3	NA	TRBV9	TGTGCCAGCAGCGTAGATGTCACGGGGGGAGATACGCAGTATTTT	CASSVDVTGGDTQYF
NA	TRBJ2-2	NA	TRBV5-1	TGCGCCAGCAGCTTGGCGCAGAACACCGGGGAGCTGTTTTTT	CASSLAQNTGELFF
NA	TRBJ1-5	NA	TRBV2	TGTGCCAGCAGTGACGGGGCAGTTAGCAATCAGCCCCAGCATTTT	CASSDGAVSNQPQHF
NA	TRBJ1-1	NA	TRBV5-1	TGCGCCAGCAGCCAAGACAGCATGAACACTGAAGCTTTCTTT	CASSQDSMNTEAFF
NA	TRBJ2-7	NA	TRBV23-1	TGCGCCAGCAGTCAATCGGTGGGGATTTCCTACGAGCAGTACTTC	CASSQSVGISYEQYF
TRBD1	TRBJ2-7	NA	TRBV6-2/TRBV6-3	TGTGCCAGCAGTTTCACGACAGGGGCGACCTACGAGCAGTACTTC	CASSFTTGATYEQYF
NA	TRBJ1-1	NA	TRBV4-3	TGCGCCAGCAGCCATCGAGGGGGCACTGAAGCTTTCTTT	CASSHRGGTEAFF
NA	TRBJ2-6	NA	TRBV4-2	TGTGCCAGCAGCCAAGAGGCCGCCAGCTCTGGGGCCAACGTCCTGACTTTC	CASSQEAASSGANVLTF
NA	TRBJ1-6	NA	TRBV5-1	TGCGCCAGCAGCTTATTGACCAGGGACTCACCCCTCCACTTT	CASSLLTRDSPLHF